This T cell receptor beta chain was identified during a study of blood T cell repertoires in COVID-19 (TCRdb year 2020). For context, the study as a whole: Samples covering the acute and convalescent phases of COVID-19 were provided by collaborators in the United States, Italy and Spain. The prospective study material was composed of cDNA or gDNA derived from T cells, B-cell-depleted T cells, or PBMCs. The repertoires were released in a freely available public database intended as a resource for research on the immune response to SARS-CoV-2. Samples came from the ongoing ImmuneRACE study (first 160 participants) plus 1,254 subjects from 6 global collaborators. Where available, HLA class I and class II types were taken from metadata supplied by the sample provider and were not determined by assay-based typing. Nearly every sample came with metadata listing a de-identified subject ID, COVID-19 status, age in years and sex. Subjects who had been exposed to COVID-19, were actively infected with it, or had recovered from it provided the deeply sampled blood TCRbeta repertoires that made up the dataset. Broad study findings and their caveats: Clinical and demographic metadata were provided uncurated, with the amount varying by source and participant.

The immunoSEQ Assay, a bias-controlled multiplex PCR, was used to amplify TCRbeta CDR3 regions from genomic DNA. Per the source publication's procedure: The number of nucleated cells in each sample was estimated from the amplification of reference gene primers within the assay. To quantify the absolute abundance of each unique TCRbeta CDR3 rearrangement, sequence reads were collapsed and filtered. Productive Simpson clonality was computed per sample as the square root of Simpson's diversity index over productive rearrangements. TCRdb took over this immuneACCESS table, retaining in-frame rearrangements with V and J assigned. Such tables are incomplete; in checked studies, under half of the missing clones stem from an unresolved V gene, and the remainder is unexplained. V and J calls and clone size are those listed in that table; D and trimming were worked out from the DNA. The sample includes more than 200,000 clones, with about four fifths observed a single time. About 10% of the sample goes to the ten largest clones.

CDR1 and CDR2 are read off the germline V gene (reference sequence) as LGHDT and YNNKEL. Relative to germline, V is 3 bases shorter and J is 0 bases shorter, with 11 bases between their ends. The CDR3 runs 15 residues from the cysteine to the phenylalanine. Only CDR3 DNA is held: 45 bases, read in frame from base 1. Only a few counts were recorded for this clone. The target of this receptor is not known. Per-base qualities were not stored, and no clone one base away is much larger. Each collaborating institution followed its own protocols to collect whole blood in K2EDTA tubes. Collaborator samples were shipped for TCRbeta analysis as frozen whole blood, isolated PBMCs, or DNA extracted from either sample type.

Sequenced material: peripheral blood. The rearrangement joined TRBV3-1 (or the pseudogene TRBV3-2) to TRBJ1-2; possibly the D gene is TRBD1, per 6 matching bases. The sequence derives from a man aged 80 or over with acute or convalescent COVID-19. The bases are TGTGCCAGCAGCCAGACAGGACCAGCTAACTATGGCTACACCTTC. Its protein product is CASSQTGPANYGYTF.